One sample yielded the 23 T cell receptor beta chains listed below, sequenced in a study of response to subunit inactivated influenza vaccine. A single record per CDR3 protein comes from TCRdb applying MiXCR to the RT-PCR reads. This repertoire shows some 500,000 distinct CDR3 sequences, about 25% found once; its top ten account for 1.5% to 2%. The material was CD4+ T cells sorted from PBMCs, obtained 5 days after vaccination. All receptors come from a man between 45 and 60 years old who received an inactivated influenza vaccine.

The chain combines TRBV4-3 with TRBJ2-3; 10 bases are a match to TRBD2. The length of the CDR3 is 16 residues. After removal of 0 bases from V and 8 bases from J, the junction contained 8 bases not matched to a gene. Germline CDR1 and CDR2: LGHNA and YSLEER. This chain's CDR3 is CASSQDIGLAGVTQYF. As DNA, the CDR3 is TGCGCCAGCAGCCAAGATATTGGGCTAGCGGGGGTTACGCAGTATTTT.

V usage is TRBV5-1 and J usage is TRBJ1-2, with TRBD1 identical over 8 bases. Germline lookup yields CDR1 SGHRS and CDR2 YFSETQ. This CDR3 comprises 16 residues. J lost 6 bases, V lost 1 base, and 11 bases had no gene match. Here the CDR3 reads CASSLTQGAQVHGYTF. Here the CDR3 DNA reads TGCGCCAGCAGCTTGACGCAGGGGGCCCAGGTCCATGGCTACACCTTC.

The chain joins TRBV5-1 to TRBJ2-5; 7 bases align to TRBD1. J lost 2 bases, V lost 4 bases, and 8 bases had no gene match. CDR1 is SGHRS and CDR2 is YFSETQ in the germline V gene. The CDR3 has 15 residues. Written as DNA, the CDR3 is TGCGCCAGCAGCAGGACAGGACACGAACAAGAGACCCAGTACTTC. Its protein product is CASSRTGHEQETQYF.

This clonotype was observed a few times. Written as DNA, the CDR3 is TGTGCCAGCTCACCCACGGGACAGGGTAATGAGCAGTTCTTC. Translation gives CASSPTGQGNEQFF. The chain has TRBV18 and TRBJ2-1; TRBD1 matches 9 bases. Germline CDR1 reads KGHSH; CDR2 reads LQKENI. This CDR3 region has 14 residues. The J segment lost 7 bases and the V segment lost 3 bases, leaving 4 bases of the junction unmatched.

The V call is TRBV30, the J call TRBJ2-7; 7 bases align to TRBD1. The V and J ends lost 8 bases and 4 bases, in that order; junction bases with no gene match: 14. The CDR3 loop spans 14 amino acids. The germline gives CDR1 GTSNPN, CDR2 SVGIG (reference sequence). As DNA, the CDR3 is TGTGCCGGCCGTGGGAGACAGGGTAGTTACGAGCAGTACTTC. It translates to CAGRGRQGSYEQYF.

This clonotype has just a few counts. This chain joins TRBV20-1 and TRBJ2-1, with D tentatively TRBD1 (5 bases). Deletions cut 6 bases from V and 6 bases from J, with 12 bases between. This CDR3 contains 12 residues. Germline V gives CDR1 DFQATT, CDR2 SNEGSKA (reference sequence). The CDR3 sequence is CSALDRPNEQFF. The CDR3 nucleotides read TGCAGTGCCCTTGACAGACCCAATGAGCAGTTCTTC.

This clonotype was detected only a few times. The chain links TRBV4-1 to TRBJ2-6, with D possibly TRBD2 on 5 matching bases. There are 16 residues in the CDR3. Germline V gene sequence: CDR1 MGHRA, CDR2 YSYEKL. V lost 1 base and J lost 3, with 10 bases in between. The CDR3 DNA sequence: TGCGCCAGCAGCCAAGTTATGACTAATGGGGCCAACGTCCTGACTTTC. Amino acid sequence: CASSQVMTNGANVLTF.

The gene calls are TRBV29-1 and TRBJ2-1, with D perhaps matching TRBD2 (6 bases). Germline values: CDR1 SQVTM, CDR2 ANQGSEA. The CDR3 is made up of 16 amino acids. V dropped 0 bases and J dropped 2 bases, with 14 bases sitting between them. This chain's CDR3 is CSVEDTLASPYNEQFF. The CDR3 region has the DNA TGCAGCGTTGAAGATACGCTAGCGTCCCCCTACAATGAGCAGTTCTTC.

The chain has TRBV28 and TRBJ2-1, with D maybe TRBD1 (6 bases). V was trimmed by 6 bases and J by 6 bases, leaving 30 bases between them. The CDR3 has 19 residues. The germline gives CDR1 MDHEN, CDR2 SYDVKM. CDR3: CASSPISPIRGHTFNEQFF. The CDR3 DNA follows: TGTGCCAGCAGCCCCATTTCCCCCATCAGGGGCCACACCTTCAATGAGCAGTTCTTC.

CDR3 residues: CASSPTSGYTDTQYF. CDR3 nucleotides: TGTGCCAGCAGCCCGACTAGCGGCTATACAGATACGCAGTATTTT. The chain is built from TRBV3-1 and TRBJ2-3; 9 nucleotides align to TRBD2. The CDR3 has 15 amino acids. Germline-derived CDR1 and CDR2 are LGHDT and YNNKEL (reference sequence). V gave up 4 bases and J gave up 3 bases; unmatched junction bases: 5.

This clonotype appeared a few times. This CDR3 is CASSPAGTSGRSHEQYF. In nucleotides, the CDR3 is TGTGCCAGCAGTCCCGCCGGGACTAGCGGGAGATCCCACGAGCAGTACTTC. The rearrangement joins TRBV12-3 or TRBV12-4 to TRBJ2-7; 14 nucleotides align to TRBD2. The CDR3 contains 17 residues. V gave up 5 bases and J gave up 5 bases; unmatched junction bases: 11.

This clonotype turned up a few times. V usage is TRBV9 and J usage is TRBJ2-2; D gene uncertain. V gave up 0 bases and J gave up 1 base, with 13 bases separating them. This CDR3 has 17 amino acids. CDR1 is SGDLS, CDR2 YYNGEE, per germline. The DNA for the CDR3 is TGTGCCAGCAGCGTAGGACCCCTAAGTGGGAACACCGGGGAGCTGTTTTTT. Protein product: CASSVGPLSGNTGELFF.

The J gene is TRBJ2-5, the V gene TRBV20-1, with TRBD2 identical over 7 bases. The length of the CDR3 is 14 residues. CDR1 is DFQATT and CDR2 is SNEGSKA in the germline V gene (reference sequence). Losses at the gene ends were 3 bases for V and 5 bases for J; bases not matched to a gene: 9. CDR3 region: CSARDGAGRETQYF. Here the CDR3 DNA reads TGCAGTGCTAGGGATGGAGCGGGACGGGAGACCCAGTACTTC.

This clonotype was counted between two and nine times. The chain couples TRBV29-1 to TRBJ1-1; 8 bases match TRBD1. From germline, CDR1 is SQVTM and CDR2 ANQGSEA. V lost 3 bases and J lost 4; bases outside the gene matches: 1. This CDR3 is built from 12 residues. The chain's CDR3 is CSVDTGGTEAFF. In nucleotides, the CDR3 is TGCAGCGTTGACACAGGGGGCACTGAAGCTTTCTTT.

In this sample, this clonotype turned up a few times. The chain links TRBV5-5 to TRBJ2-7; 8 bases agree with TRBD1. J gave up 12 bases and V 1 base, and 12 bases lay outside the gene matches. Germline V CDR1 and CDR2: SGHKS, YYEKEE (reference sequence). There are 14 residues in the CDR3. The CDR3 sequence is CASSLLSGTGVPYF. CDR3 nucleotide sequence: TGTGCCAGCAGCTTGTTAAGTGGGACAGGTGTCCCGTACTTC.

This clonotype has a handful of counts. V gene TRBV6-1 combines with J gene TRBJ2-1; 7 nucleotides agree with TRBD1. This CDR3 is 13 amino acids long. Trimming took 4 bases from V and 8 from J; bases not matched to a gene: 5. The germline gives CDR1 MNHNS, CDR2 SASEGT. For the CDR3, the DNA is TGTGCCAGCAGTGGAGACAGGGTGGATGAGCAGTTCTTC. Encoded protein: CASSGDRVDEQFF.

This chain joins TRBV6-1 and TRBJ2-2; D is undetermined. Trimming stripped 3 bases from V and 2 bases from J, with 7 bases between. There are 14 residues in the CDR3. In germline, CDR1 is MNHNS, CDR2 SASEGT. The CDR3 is CASSEFRNTGELFF. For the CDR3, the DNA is TGTGCCAGCAGTGAGTTCAGAAACACCGGGGAGCTGTTTTTT.

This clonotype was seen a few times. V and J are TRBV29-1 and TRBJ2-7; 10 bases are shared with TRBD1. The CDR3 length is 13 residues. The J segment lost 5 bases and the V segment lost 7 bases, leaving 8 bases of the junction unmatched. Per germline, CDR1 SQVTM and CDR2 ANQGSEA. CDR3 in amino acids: CSANTGTGDEQYF. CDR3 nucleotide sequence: TGCAGCGCCAACACCGGGACAGGGGACGAGCAGTACTTC.

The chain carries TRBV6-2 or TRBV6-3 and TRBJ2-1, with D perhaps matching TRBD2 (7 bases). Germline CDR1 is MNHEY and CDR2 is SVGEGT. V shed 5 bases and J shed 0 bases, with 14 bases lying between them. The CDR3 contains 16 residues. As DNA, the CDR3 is TGTGCCAGCAGTAATGGGGGGGGCATCTCCTACAATGAGCAGTTCTTC. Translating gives CASSNGGGISYNEQFF.

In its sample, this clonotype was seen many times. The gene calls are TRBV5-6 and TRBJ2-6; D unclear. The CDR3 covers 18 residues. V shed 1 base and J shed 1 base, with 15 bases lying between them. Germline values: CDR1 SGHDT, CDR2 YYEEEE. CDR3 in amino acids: CASSLLQYLLSGANVLTF. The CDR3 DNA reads TGTGCCAGCAGCTTGCTCCAGTACCTTCTATCTGGGGCCAACGTCCTGACTTTC.

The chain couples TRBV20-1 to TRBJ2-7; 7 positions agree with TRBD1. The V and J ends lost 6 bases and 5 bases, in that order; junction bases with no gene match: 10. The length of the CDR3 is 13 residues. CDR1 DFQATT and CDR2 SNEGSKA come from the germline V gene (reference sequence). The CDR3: CSATLTGINEQYF. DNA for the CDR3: TGCAGTGCCACTCTGACAGGGATTAACGAGCAGTACTTC.

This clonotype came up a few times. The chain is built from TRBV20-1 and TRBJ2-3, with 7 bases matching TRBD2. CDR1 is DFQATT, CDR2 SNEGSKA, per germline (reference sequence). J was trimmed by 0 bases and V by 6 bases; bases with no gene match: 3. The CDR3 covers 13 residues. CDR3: CSALAGSTDTQYF. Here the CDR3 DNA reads TGCAGTGCCTTAGCGGGCAGCACAGATACGCAGTATTTT.

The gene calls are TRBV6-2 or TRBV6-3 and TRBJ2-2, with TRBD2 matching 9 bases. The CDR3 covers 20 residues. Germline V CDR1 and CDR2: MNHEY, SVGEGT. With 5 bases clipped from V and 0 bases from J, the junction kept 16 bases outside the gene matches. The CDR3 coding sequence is TGTGCCAGCAGTACCGACGAGAGCGGGGGGACCGGTGCGAACACCGGGGAGCTGTTTTTT. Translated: CASSTDESGGTGANTGELFF.